This T cell receptor (beta chain) was recorded in a study of PD-1 blockade in classical Hodgkin lymphoma. Broader study findings: Diversity similar to that of newly diagnosed patients was seen at baseline in complete responders. Repertoire differences have undefined causes, possibly disease activity or prior therapy. Reported baseline diversity: healthy donors highest, relapsed/refractory patients lowest.

Time point of the sample: cycle 4 day 1 (C4D1), after less than seven weeks of nivolumab. Each patient's relapse followed autologous stem cell transplantation, and brentuximab vedotin exposure varied. Of note for this clone: Antigen unknown.

Some clones are missing from TCRdb's copy, which holds only in-frame ones; the method was immunoSEQ multiplex PCR. The sample includes about 85,000 clones, about nine tenths of them seen just once. The germline V gene encodes CDR1 GTSNPN and CDR2 SVGIG (reference sequence). With 4 bases clipped from V and 5 bases from J, the junction kept 6 bases outside the gene matches. There are 15 residues in the CDR3. The chain links TRBV30 to TRBJ1-4; 11 positions agree with TRBD1. The sequencing used peripheral blood mononuclear cells (PBMCs), collected before the fourth cycle of nivolumab. This TCR came from a human donor with classical Hodgkin lymphoma. The CDR3 DNA sequence: TGTGCCTGGAAGGGACAGGGGGAAAGGAATGAAAAACTGTTTTTT. Translating it yields CAWKGQGERNEKLFF.